This T cell receptor beta chain was identified during a study of beta chain features in type 1 diabetes. Unmatched junction bases numbered 9, after V lost 4 bases and J lost 3 bases. This CDR3 is 15 amino acids long. CDR1 is SEHNR and CDR2 is FQNEAQ in the germline V gene (reference sequence). Reverse transcribing all isolated RNA meant expressed TCRB transcripts were sequenced. Naive, central memory and regulatory T cell samples averaged roughly 3.7 million reads. Libraries were prepared by immunoSEQ multiplex PCR; TCRdb keeps only in-frame clonotypes and omits some of them. This table holds around 430,000 clones, 30% found once. Purities in excess of 95% were seen in all sorted populations.

The specimen was naive CD4+ T cells from blood. This clonotype originated in a man between 18 and 35 years old in good health. The V gene is TRBV7-9, the J gene TRBJ2-7, with TRBD1 identical over 7 bases. In DNA, the CDR3 is TGTGCCAGCAGCTCCCCGACAGGGTCGAACTACGAGCAGTACTTC. Amino acid sequence: CASSSPTGSNYEQYF.